This T cell receptor (beta chain) was profiled in a study of blood T cell repertoires in COVID-19. About the research overall: The origin of the acute and convalescent COVID-19 samples was the United States, Italy and Spain. Sources were T cells, B-cell-depleted T cells, or PBMCs; the material itself was cDNA or gDNA.

This clone was counted a few times. Methods used by the authors: The assay estimated nucleated cells by amplifying reference gene primers. Sequencing was performed with immunoSEQ multiplex PCR; in TCRdb, only in-frame clones are kept and a portion is missing. D and trimming come from the DNA, and the V and J calls and clone size come from that table. The table records about 35,000 clones, 90% to 95% of them present only once. Trimming took off 0 bases at V and 5 bases at J, with 11 bases between the two ends. Germline loops: CDR1 SNHLY, CDR2 FYNNEI. The CDR3 length is 15 residues. Sample: peripheral blood. The sequence was collected from a man aged 50 to 59 with active COVID-19. The J gene is TRBJ1-5, the V gene TRBV2; D is ambiguous. CDR3 region: CASSEARPLYQPQHF. CDR3 bases: TGTGCCAGCAGTGAAGCGCGGCCATTATATCAGCCCCAGCATTTT.